The following is a TCR beta chain sequence with its context. The data belong to a study of blood T cell repertoires in COVID-19. Study-wide context: The United States, Italy and Spain supplied acute and convalescent COVID-19 samples. PBMCs, B-cell-depleted T cells, or T cells provided the cDNA or gDNA that made up the material.

Authors' data handling: Estimates of nucleated cell counts were drawn from the amplification of reference gene primers. Using immunoSEQ multiplex PCR, the repertoire was profiled, and TCRdb retains in-frame clones only, with some absent. That table is the source of V, J and clone size, and D and trimming were worked out from the DNA. The table lists about 100,000 clones, less than 90% of them singletons. Germline V gives CDR1 KGHDR, CDR2 SFDVKD. V dropped 4 bases and J dropped 8 bases, with 29 bases sitting between them. The CDR3 covers 19 residues. Material for sequencing was peripheral blood. The V and J genes are TRBV24-1 and TRBJ2-1; possibly TRBD2 for D (5 bases). This receptor was taken from a man older than 75 with active or convalescent COVID-19. Here the CDR3 reads CATSESGKAGKLVTHEQFF. The CDR3 nucleotides read TGTGCCACCAGTGAATCCGGGAAAGCCGGGAAACTAGTGACGCATGAGCAGTTCTTC.